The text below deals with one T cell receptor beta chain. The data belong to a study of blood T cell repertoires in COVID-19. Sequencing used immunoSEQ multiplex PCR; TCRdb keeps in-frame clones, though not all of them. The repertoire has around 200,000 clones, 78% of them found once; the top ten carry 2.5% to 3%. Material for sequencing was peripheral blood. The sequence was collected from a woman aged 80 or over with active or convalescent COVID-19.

The CDR3, as DNA: TGTGCCGCTAATCAGGGGAGAACCTACGAGCAGTACTTC. Translated: CAANQGRTYEQYF. This chain links TRBV30 with TRBJ2-7; D is possibly TRBD1 (6 bases). The V and J ends lost 8 bases and 2 bases respectively, with 16 bases between them. This CDR3 spans 13 amino acids. The germline CDR1 and CDR2 sequences are GTSNPN and SVGIG (reference sequence). Full variable domain (outside the CDR3, taken from reference TRBV30 and TRBJ2-7): SQTIHQWPATLVQPVGSPLSLECTVEGTSNPNLYWYRQAAGRGLQLLFYSVGIGQISSEVPQNLSASRPQDRQFILSSKKLLLSDSGFYLCAANQGRTYEQYFGPGTRLTVT.